This T cell receptor beta chain was recorded in a study of identical twins. This CDR3 has 15 amino acids. The germline V and J ends were trimmed by 1 base and 0 bases, with 10 bases remaining between them. The study's findings and limits: Interpretation of the results relied on cross-sectional statistical analysis and not on following the same donors. Memory repertoires lacked the insertion deficit that abundant cord blood beta clonotypes showed.

TCRdb reprocessed the 5' RACE reads via MiXCR and lists one record per CDR3 protein. Of approximately 600,000 distinct CDR3 sequences listed, roughly 6.6% are singletons. There are many counts of this clonotype. Its cognate antigen is unknown. These data also featured in a second study, about yellow fever vaccine responses in identical twins. As that study records: Convergence reportedly seemed to mark part of the twins' vaccine T cell response, with personalization marking the rest.

The TCR comes from a woman aged 18-29 years in good health. Material: PBMCs. The chain carries TRBV12-3 or TRBV12-4 and TRBJ2-7; D gene ambiguous. CDR3 coding DNA: TGTGCCAGCAGTTTAGGCAGTCCCCACTCCTACGAGCAGTACGTC. As protein: CASSLGSPHSYEQYV.